Only a few counts were recorded for the clone carrying this TCR beta chain. What it binds is not known. At one boundary the junction diverges from the germline segment, which might be a read error. The germline V gene has CDR1 MDHEN and CDR2 SYDVKM. This CDR3 is 15 amino acids long. The time point here: newly diagnosed GD, antithyroid drugs for less than 3 months. Following extraction of RNA from PBMCs, that RNA was used to make the TCR library. Arm-PCR of CDR3 regions and iRepertoire HTBI primers were the basis on which TCR beta libraries were built. One entry per CDR3 protein results from TCRdb running MiXCR on the multiplex PCR reads. The table lists about 540,000 distinct CDR3 sequences, around an eighth of them singletons. The data belong to a study of regulatory T cells in long-lasting Graves disease. Study results and caveats: TRBV28, TRBJ1-2 and TRBJ2-5 emerged as the favored segments in persistent disease.

This sample also belongs to another study, concerning T cells in Graves' hyperthyroidism and ophthalmopathy.

The sequence was collected from a man aged 30 to 39 with Graves disease. V is TRBV28 and J is TRBJ2-6; TRBD1 might be the D (6 bases). The sample in question was peripheral blood mononuclear cells (PBMCs), obtained at new diagnosis, from a patient treated with antithyroid drugs. CDR3 protein: CASSLPGAGASVLTF. The CDR3 nucleotides read TGTGCCAGCAGTTTACCAGGGGCAGGGGCCAGCGTCCTGACTTTC.